The entry that follows covers one T cell receptor (beta chain) sequence. The same CDR3 also results from other DNA sequences found in this sample. Trimming left V 0 bases short and J 1 base short, with 5 bases between. From germline, CDR1 is SGHRS and CDR2 YFSETQ. The CDR3 has 15 residues. The data were obtained in a study of blood T cell repertoires in COVID-19. Original analysis: Reference gene primer amplification gave nucleated cell count estimates. Using immunoSEQ multiplex PCR, the repertoire was profiled, and TCRdb retains in-frame clones only, with some absent. That table is the source of V, J and clone size, and D and trimming were worked out from the DNA. The sample has approximately 160,000 clones, around nine tenths seen once.

This clonotype was obtained from a man aged 50-59 years with acute or convalescent COVID-19. What was sequenced was peripheral blood. This chain links TRBV5-1 with TRBJ2-6; a possible D gene is TRBD2 (5 bases). The CDR3 DNA follows: TGCGCCAGCAGCTTGGCGGGATCTGGGGCCAACGTCCTGACTTTC. The encoded protein is CASSLAGSGANVLTF.